This passage covers 18 T cell receptor beta chains from one sample sequenced in a study of radiation and T cells in renal cell carcinoma. This table comes from immunoSEQ multiplex PCR, and its TCRdb copy is limited to in-frame clones, with some not included. The sample has 100,000 to 150,000 clones, about four fifths seen once. Regarding time point: blood 2 weeks post-SBRT. Described treatment: 15 Gy SBRT to primary tumor, nephrectomy 4 weeks later. Sequenced here: blood, sampled from a patient whose treatment included radiotherapy and nephrectomy. All receptors derive from a man in his fifties or sixties with renal cell carcinoma.

This sequence joins TRBV2 and TRBJ2-5; TRBD2 matches 12 bases. V trimming: 4 bases; J trimming: 3 bases; junction bases outside the gene matches: 3. CDR3 length: 15 amino acids. Germline V gene sequence: CDR1 SNHLY, CDR2 FYNNEI. CDR3 in amino acids: CASSGLAGEEETQYF. The CDR3 DNA is TGTGCCAGCAGTGGACTAGCGGGAGAGGAAGAGACCCAGTACTTC. The whole variable domain, remainder taken from reference TRBV2 and TRBJ2-5, is EPEVTQTPSHQVTQMGQEVILRCVPISNHLYFYWYRQILGQKVEFLVSFYNNEISEKSEIFDDQFSVERPDGSNFTLKIRSTKLEDSAMYFCASSGLAGEEETQYFGPGTRLLVL.

V usage is TRBV5-5 and J usage is TRBJ2-7, with 12 bases identical to TRBD1. Trimming took 3 bases from V and 6 from J; bases not matched to a gene: 7. Germline V gene data show CDR1 as SGHKS and CDR2 as YYEKEE (reference sequence). CDR3 length: 15 residues. In DNA form, the CDR3 reads TGTGCCAGCAGCTCCACCGGGACAGGGGGCAGCGAGCAGTACTTC. The encoded protein is CASSSTGTGGSEQYF.

The chain combines TRBV7-2 with TRBJ1-5; D not resolved. Germline V gene sequence: CDR1 SGHTA, CDR2 FQGNSA. CDR3 size: 19 residues. The V and J ends lost 1 base and 0 bases respectively, with 19 bases between them. Here the CDR3 reads CASSLGAPLGDISNQPQHF. The CDR3 coding sequence is TGTGCCAGCAGCTTAGGTGCTCCCCTGGGCGACATTAGCAATCAGCCCCAGCATTTT. Combining the CDR3 with reference TRBV7-2 and TRBJ1-5 gives the whole variable domain GAGVSQSPSNKVTEKGKDVELRCDPISGHTALYWYRQSLGQGLEFLIYFQGNSAPDKSGLPSDRFSAERTGGSVSTLTIQRTQQEDSAVYLCASSLGAPLGDISNQPQHFGDGTRLSIL.

This clone came up once. The chain uses TRBV5-1 and TRBJ1-2; 7 bases fit TRBD1. CDR1 and CDR2 (germline): SGHRS, YFSETQ. This CDR3 is 14 amino acids long. V lost 2 bases to trimming and J lost 3 bases; unmatched junction nucleotides: 4. The CDR3 nucleotides read TGCGCCAGCAGCTTCGACAGGGTGGACTATGGCTACACCTTC. Its translation: CASSFDRVDYGYTF.

This chain connects TRBV4-3 to TRBJ2-7; 12 positions agree with TRBD2. The CDR3 runs 17 residues. CDR1 LGHNA and CDR2 YSLEER come from the germline V gene. J gave up 2 bases and V 4 bases, and 9 bases lay outside the gene matches. In DNA, the CDR3 is TGCGCCAGCAGCCCCTACCCGGCTAGCGGGGGGGCCTACGAGCAGTACTTC. Translating it yields CASSPYPASGGAYEQYF.

V usage is TRBV4-1 and J usage is TRBJ1-2; D remains unclear. The germline V gene has CDR1 MGHRA and CDR2 YSYEKL. V lost 1 base and J lost 8, with 14 bases in between. The CDR3 loop spans 14 amino acids. CDR3: CASSQGSDGRGYTF. The CDR3 nucleotides read TGCGCCAGCAGCCAAGGGTCGGACGGGAGGGGCTACACCTTC.

J is TRBJ2-7 and V is TRBV29-1, with 8 nucleotides matching TRBD1. With V trimmed by 6 bases and J by 5 bases, 9 bases remained unmatched. CDR1 is SQVTM and CDR2 is ANQGSEA in the germline V gene. The CDR3 loop spans 13 amino acids. The CDR3 is CSVAGQGIDEQYF. In nucleotides, the CDR3 is TGCAGCGTGGCCGGACAGGGAATCGACGAGCAGTACTTC.

This chain connects TRBV7-8 to TRBJ1-5; the D is unclear. The CDR3 is 15 amino acids. With 5 bases removed from V and 0 bases from J, the gap between germline ends came to 11 bases. The germline V gene has CDR1 SGHVS and CDR2 FQNEAQ. The DNA of the CDR3 is TGTGCCAGCAGCCCGCCTCGGTATAGCAATCAGCCCCAGCATTTT. This translates into CASSPPRYSNQPQHF.

The chain recombines TRBV4-2 with TRBJ1-1; no clear D. CDR1 and CDR2 from the germline V gene are LGHNA and YNFKEQ. The CDR3 extends over 17 amino acids. Trimming cost V 1 base and J 0 bases, with 15 bases left between them. The CDR3 bases are TGTGCCAGCAGCCAAGCACCGTACGGTGATATGAACACTGAAGCTTTCTTT. Amino acid sequence: CASSQAPYGDMNTEAFF.

The chain links TRBV19 to TRBJ1-2; D is perhaps TRBD1 (5 bases). CDR3 length: 15 amino acids. V shed 3 bases and J shed 4 bases, with 15 bases lying between them. Germline loops: CDR1 LNHDA, CDR2 SQIVND (reference sequence). The CDR3 reads CASSISFGGGYGYTF. Here the CDR3 DNA reads TGTGCCAGTAGTATCTCATTCGGGGGGGGCTATGGCTACACCTTC.

The V call is TRBV5-1, the J call TRBJ2-6; 8 bases are a match to TRBD1. Per germline, CDR1 SGHRS and CDR2 YFSETQ. The ends lost 5 bases at V and 0 bases at J; junction bases unmatched: 4. The CDR3 has 16 residues. CDR3 nucleotides: TGCGCCAGCAGTTCCCAGGGGGCCTCTGGGGCCAACGTCCTGACTTTC. Its translation is CASSSQGASGANVLTF.

This chain's CDR3 is CASSLDLTSGGTTDTQYF. In DNA form, the CDR3 reads TGTGCCAGCAGCTTAGATCTTACTAGCGGGGGGACCACAGATACGCAGTATTTT. This rearrangement joins TRBV7-2 to TRBJ2-3, with 12 bases matching TRBD2. The germline gives CDR1 SGHTA, CDR2 FQGNSA. The CDR3 is made up of 18 amino acids. Trimming took 1 base from V and 2 from J; bases not matched to a gene: 7.

The rearrangement links TRBV5-8 to TRBJ1-1; possible D gene TRBD1, 6 bases. The germline gives CDR1 SGHTS, CDR2 YDEGEE. The V gene lost 2 bases and the J gene lost 7 bases, with 12 bases spanning the gap. There are 13 residues in the CDR3. In DNA form, the CDR3 reads TGTGCCAGCAGCTTTCCGGGGGGCAGTGAAGCTTTCTTT. It codes for CASSFPGGSEAFF.

The CDR3 sequence is CSVDFGQLETQYF. The CDR3 nucleotides read TGCAGCGTGGATTTTGGACAGTTAGAGACCCAGTACTTC. This chain links TRBV29-1 with TRBJ2-5, with a possible D match to TRBD1 (6 bases). CDR1 and CDR2 from the germline V gene are SQVTM and ANQGSEA. The CDR3 covers 13 residues. V dropped 6 bases and J dropped 4 bases, with 15 bases sitting between them.

This clone was seen only once. The rearrangement uses TRBV6-6 and TRBJ2-1; D may match TRBD1 or TRBD2 (6 bases each). CDR3 size: 14 residues. Germline-derived CDR1 and CDR2 are MNHNY and SVGAGI (reference sequence). Trimming cost V 5 bases and J 3 bases, with 11 bases left between them. The CDR3 nucleotides are TGTGCCAGCAGTGCGGGACAATACTACAATGAGCAGTTCTTC. This encodes CASSAGQYYNEQFF.

As DNA, the CDR3 is TGTGCCAGCAGCCGTGGGACCTCCTACGAGCAGTACTTC. Its translation is CASSRGTSYEQYF. The chain joins TRBV5-5 to TRBJ2-7; D possibly uses TRBD1 or TRBD2 (5 bases each). Germline assignment: CDR1 SGHKS and CDR2 YYEKEE (reference sequence). V was trimmed by 4 bases and J by 0 bases, leaving 8 bases between them. This CDR3 is 13 amino acids long.

The chain couples TRBV5-4 to TRBJ1-1; D possibly corresponds to TRBD1 (6 bases). The V end lost 4 bases, the J end lost 3 bases, and 10 bases lay between the germline ends. Looked up from germline, CDR1 is SGHNT and CDR2 is YYREEE (reference sequence). The CDR3 covers 13 residues. The CDR3 DNA reads as TGTGCCAGCAGCCCACAGGGATACACTGAAGCTTTCTTT. It translates to CASSPQGYTEAFF.

This clone was picked up a small number of times. The CDR3 is CASSSTYNEQFF. In DNA, the CDR3 is TGTGCCAGCAGCTCGACGTACAATGAGCAGTTCTTC. This sequence joins TRBV11-2 and TRBJ2-1; no reliable D call. Trimming left V 4 bases short and J 4 bases short, with 5 bases between. Germline values: CDR1 SGHAT, CDR2 FQNNGV. The CDR3 extends over 12 amino acids.